Only a few counts were recorded for the clone carrying this T cell receptor (beta chain). Its antigen is undetermined. The CDR3 covers 17 residues. The ends lost 0 bases at V and 5 bases at J; junction bases unmatched: 11. Looked up from germline, CDR1 is SGHVS and CDR2 is FNYEAQ. Via MiXCR, TCRdb re-called the RT-PCR reads, giving one row per CDR3 protein. The sample carries 400,000 to 650,000 distinct CDR3 sequences, approximately 7.2% recorded once. These data come from a study of response to subunit inactivated influenza vaccine. Study-wide findings and caveats: Authors suggested few new T cells are recruited by each seasonal influenza vaccination.

Sequenced material: PBMCs from blood, taken around 25 months after vaccination. This TCR derives from a man aged 50 to 75 who received an inactivated influenza vaccine. The rearrangement uses TRBV7-6 and TRBJ2-7; 9 bases line up with TRBD1. The CDR3: CASSLAPSPGQGNEQYF. In nucleotides, the CDR3 is TGTGCCAGCAGCTTAGCGCCAAGTCCGGGACAGGGAAACGAGCAGTACTTC.